The 9 T cell receptor beta chains presented below share a single source sample, sequenced in a study of shared clonotypes between healthy human individuals. Assay used: immunoSEQ multiplex PCR; TCRdb lists only in-frame clones, some missing. This repertoire shows a few million clones, just over 90% found once; its top ten account for approximately 0.4%. Sequencing was carried out using naive CD4+ T cells from PBMCs. Subset given: CD45RA+ positively selected. These receptors all come from a man between 18 and 35 years old in good health. Some clones in this sample may be carry-over from other donors' samples.

The chain combines TRBV5-4 with TRBJ2-2; D unresolved. Germline V gene data show CDR1 as SGHNT and CDR2 as YYREEE (reference sequence). With 3 bases removed from V and 8 bases from J, the gap between germline ends came to 20 bases. The CDR3 is 16 amino acids. In nucleotides, the CDR3 is TGTGCCAGCAGCTCTGAACCCGACATTAGCAGAGGGGAGCTGTTTTTT. This codes for CASSSEPDISRGELFF.

As concerns this clone: This sample includes further DNA sequences coding for the same CDR3. The V and J genes are TRBV7-2 and TRBJ1-2, with D unclear. The V gene lost 0 bases and the J gene lost 4 bases, with 6 bases spanning the gap. Germline V gene sequence: CDR1 SGHTA, CDR2 FQGNSA. This CDR3 has 13 residues. The CDR3 reads CASSLAQSYGYTF. The CDR3 nucleotides read TGTGCCAGCAGCTTAGCCCAGAGCTATGGCTACACCTTC.

The rearrangement joins TRBV19 to TRBJ1-1; D uncertain. The CDR3 consists of 12 residues. V lost 7 bases to trimming and J lost 4 bases, with 10 bases between them. Germline loops: CDR1 LNHDA, CDR2 SQIVND (reference sequence). CDR3 sequence reads: CASIDMGTEAFF. The CDR3 DNA reads TGTGCCAGTATTGACATGGGCACTGAAGCTTTCTTT.

The chain joins TRBV7-3 to TRBJ2-1; the D gene is possibly TRBD2 (7 bases). V lost 7 bases to trimming and J lost 0 bases, with 19 bases between them. This CDR3 comprises 17 residues. Germline values: CDR1 SGHTA, CDR2 FQGTGA. The CDR3, as DNA: TGTGCCAGCACCCCGGAGGGGGGGATCCGCTCCTACAATGAGCAGTTCTTC. As protein: CASTPEGGIRSYNEQFF.

The chain couples TRBV18 to TRBJ2-4, with TRBD2 identical over 10 bases. CDR1 is KGHSH, CDR2 LQKENI, per germline. V lost 2 bases and J lost 0; bases outside the gene matches: 7. This CDR3 has 18 residues. The DNA for the CDR3 is TGTGCCAGCTCACCATTCGCGGCTAGCGGGGGAGCCAAAAACATTCAGTACTTC. Its translation is CASSPFAASGGAKNIQYF.

The CDR3 is CASSLGRGGINSPLHF. The CDR3 nucleotides read TGTGCCAGCAGCCTTGGCCGTGGGGGTATTAATTCACCCCTCCACTTT. V is TRBV11-2 and J is TRBJ1-6; TRBD1 is a possible D gene (5 bases). The V end was cut by 5 bases, the J end by 6 bases, with 17 bases between. Per the germline V gene, CDR1 is SGHAT and CDR2 is FQNNGV. The CDR3 runs 16 residues.

This clone was observed a few times. The gene calls are TRBV7-9 and TRBJ1-1, with D tentatively TRBD1 (6 bases). Between the trimmed V and J ends, which lost 4 bases and 1 base, there was a span of 10 bases. Germline V CDR1 and CDR2: SEHNR, FQNEAQ (reference sequence). The CDR3 loop spans 14 amino acids. For the CDR3, the DNA is TGTGCCAGCAGCTATCAGGGGCCGAACACTGAAGCTTTCTTT. Translating gives CASSYQGPNTEAFF.

This chain uses TRBV30 with TRBJ1-1, with a weak D call TRBD1 (5 bases). Germline loops: CDR1 GTSNPN, CDR2 SVGIG (reference sequence). Between the trimmed V and J ends, which lost 2 bases and 5 bases, there was a span of 9 bases. This CDR3 has 12 residues. The DNA of the CDR3 is TGTGCCTGGAGTCGGGGGAGGACTGAAGCTTTCTTT. Protein sequence: CAWSRGRTEAFF.

The count of this clone is one. The chain combines TRBV18 with TRBJ2-3; a weak D match, TRBD1 (7 bases). There are 15 residues in the CDR3. The germline V gene has CDR1 KGHSH and CDR2 LQKENI. V shed 3 bases and J shed 1 base, with 11 bases lying between them. Here the CDR3 reads CASSPQGGGTDTQYF. CDR3 coding DNA: TGTGCCAGCTCACCGCAGGGGGGCGGCACAGATACGCAGTATTTT. Drawing the rest from reference TRBV18 and TRBJ2-3, the complete variable domain is NAGVMQNPRHLVRRRGQEARLRCSPMKGHSHVYWYRQLPEEGLKFMVYLQKENIIDESGMPKERFSAEFPKEGPSILRIQQVVRGDSAAYFCASSPQGGGTDTQYFGPGTRLTVL.